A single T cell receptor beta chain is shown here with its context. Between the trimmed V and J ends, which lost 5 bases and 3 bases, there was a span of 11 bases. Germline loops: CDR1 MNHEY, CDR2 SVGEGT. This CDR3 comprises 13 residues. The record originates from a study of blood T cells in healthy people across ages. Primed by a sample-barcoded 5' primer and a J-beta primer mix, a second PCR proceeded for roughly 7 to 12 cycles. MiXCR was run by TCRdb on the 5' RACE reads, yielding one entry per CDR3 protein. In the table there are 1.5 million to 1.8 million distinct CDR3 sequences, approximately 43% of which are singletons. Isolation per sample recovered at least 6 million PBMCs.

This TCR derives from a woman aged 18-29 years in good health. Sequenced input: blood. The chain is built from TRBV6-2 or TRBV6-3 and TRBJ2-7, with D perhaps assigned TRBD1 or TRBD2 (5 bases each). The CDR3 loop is CASSTGRSYEQYF. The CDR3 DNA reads TGTGCCAGCAGTACGGGACGGAGCTACGAGCAGTACTTC.